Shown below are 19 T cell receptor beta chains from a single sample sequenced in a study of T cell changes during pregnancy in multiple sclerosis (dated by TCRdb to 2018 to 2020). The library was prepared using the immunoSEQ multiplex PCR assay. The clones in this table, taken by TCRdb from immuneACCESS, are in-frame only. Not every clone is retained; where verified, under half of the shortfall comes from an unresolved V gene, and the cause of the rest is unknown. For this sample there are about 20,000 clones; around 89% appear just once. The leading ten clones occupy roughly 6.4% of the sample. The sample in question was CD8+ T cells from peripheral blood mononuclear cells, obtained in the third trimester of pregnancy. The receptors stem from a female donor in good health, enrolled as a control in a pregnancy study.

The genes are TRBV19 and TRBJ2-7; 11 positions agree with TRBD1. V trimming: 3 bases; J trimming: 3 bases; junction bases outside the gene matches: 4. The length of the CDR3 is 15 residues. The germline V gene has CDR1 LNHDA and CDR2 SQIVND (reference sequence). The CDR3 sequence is CASSMGQGGIYEQYF. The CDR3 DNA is TGTGCCAGTAGTATGGGACAGGGGGGCATCTACGAGCAGTACTTC. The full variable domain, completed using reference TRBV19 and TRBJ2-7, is DGGITQSPKYLFRKEGQNVTLSCEQNLNHDAMYWYRQDPGQGLRLIYYSQIVNDFQKGDIAEGYSVSREKKESFPLTVTSAQKNPTAFYLCASSMGQGGIYEQYFGPGTRLTVT.

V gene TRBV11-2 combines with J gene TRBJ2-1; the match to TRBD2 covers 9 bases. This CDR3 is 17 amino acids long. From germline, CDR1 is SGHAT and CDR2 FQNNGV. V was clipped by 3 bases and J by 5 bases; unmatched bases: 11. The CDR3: CASSFGPGLATNNEQFF. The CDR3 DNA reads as TGTGCCAGCAGCTTTGGCCCGGGACTAGCAACTAACAATGAGCAGTTCTTC.

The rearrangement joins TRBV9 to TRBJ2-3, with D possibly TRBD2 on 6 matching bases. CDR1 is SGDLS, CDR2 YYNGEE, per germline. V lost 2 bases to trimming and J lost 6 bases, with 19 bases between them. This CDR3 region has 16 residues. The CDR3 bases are TGTGCCAGCAGCGTCGGGTGGGACGGGGGAAGGGATACGCAGTATTTT. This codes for CASSVGWDGGRDTQYF. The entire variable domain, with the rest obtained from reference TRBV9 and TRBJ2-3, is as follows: DSGVTQTPKHLITATGQRVTLRCSPRSGDLSVYWYQQSLDQGLQFLIQYYNGEERAKGNILERFSAQQFPDLHSELNLSSLELGDSALYFCASSVGWDGGRDTQYFGPGTRLTVL.

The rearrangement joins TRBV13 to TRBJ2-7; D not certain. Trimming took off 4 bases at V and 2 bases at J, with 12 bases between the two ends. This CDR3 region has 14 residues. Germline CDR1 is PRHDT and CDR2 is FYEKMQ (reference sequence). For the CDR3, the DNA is TGTGCCAGCAGCTCGTTTGGCGGAACCTACGAGCAGTACTTC. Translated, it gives CASSSFGGTYEQYF.

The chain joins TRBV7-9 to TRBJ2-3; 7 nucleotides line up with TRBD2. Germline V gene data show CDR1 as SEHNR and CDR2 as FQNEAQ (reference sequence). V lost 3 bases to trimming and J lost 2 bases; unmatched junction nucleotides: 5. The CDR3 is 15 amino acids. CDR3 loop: CASSFASGTTDTQYF. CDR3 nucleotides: TGTGCCAGCAGCTTCGCTAGCGGCACCACAGATACGCAGTATTTT. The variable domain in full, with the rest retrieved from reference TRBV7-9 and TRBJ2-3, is DTGVSQNPRHKITKRGQNVTFRCDPISEHNRLYWYRQTLGQGPEFLTYFQNEAQLEKSRLLSDRFSAERPKGSFSTLEIQRTEQGDSAMYLCASSFASGTTDTQYFGPGTRLTVL.

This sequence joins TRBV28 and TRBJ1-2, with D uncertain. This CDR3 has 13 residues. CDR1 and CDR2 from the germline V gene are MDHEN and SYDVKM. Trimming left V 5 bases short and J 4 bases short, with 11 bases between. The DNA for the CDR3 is TGTGCCAGCAGTGTAGGAGTTACCTATGGCTACACCTTC. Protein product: CASSVGVTYGYTF.

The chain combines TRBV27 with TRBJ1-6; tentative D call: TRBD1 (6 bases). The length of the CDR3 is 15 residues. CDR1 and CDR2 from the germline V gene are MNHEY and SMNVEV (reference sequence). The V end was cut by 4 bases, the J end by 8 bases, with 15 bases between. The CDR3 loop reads CASSSGDNLHSPLHF. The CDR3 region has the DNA TGTGCCAGCAGTTCCGGGGACAACCTTCATTCACCCCTCCACTTT.

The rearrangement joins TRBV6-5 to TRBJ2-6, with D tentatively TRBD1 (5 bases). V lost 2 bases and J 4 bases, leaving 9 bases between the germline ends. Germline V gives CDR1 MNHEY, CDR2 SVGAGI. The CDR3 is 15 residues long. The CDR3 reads CASSYGASGANVLTF. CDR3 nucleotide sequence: TGTGCCAGCAGTTACGGGGCGTCCGGGGCCAACGTCCTGACTTTC.

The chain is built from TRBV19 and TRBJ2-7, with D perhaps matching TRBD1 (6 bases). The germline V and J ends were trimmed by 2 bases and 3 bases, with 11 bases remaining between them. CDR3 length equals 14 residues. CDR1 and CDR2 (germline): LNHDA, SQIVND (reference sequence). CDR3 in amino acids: CASSIQGNRYEQYF. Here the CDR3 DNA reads TGTGCCAGTAGTATACAGGGGAATCGCTACGAGCAGTACTTC.

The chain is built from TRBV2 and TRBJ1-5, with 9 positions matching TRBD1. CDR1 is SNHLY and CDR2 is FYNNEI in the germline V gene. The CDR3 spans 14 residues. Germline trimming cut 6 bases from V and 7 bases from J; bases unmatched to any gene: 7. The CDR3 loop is CASSVGQGSQPQHF. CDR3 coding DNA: TGTGCCAGCAGCGTGGGACAGGGAAGCCAGCCCCAGCATTTT.

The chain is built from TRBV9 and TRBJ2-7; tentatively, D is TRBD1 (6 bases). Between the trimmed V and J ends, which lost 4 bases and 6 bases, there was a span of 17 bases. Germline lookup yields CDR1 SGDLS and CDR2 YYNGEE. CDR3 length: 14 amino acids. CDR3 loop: CASSPGLGAGEQYF. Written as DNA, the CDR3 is TGTGCCAGCAGCCCCGGTCTGGGGGCGGGCGAGCAGTACTTC. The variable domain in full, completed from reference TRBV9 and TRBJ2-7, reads DSGVTQTPKHLITATGQRVTLRCSPRSGDLSVYWYQQSLDQGLQFLIQYYNGEERAKGNILERFSAQQFPDLHSELNLSSLELGDSALYFCASSPGLGAGEQYFGPGTRLTVT.

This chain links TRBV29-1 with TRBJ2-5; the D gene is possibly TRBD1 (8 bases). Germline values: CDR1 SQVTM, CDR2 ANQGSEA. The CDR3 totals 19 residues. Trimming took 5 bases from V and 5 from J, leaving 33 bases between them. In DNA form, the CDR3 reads TGCAGCGTTATGTCCCCCAGGGGGCACAAGGGAGGGCCCTGGGAGACCCAGTACTTC. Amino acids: CSVMSPRGHKGGPWETQYF. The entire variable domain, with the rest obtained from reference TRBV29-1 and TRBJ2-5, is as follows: SAVISQKPSRDICQRGTSLTIQCQVDSQVTMMFWYRQQPGQSLTLIATANQGSEATYESGFVIDKFPISRPNLTFSTLTVSNMSPEDSSIYLCSVMSPRGHKGGPWETQYFGPGTRLLVL.

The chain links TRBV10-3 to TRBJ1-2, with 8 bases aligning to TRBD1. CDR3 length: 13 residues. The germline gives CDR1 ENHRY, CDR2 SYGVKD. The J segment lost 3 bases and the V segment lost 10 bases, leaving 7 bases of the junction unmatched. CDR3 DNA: TGTGCCACACTTGGACAGGGATACTATGGCTACACCTTC. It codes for CATLGQGYYGYTF.

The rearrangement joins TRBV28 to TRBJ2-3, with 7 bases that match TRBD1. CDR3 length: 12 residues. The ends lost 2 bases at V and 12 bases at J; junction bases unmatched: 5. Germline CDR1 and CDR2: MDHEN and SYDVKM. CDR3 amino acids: CASSLMRGGQYF. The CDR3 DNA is TGTGCCAGCAGTTTAATGAGAGGGGGCCAGTATTTT.

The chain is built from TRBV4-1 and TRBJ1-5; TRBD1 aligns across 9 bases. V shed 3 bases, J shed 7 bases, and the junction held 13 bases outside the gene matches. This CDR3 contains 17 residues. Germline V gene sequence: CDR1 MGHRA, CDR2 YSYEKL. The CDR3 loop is CASSHSPGTGFRQPQHF. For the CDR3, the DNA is TGCGCCAGCAGCCATAGTCCCGGGACAGGGTTCAGGCAGCCCCAGCATTTT.

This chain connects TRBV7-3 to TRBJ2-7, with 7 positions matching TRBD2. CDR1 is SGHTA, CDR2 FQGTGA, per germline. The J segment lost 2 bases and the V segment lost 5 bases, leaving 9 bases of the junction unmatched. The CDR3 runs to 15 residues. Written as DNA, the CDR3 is TGTGCCAGCAGCCAAGGTGGCGGGAGCGCCTACGAGCAGTACTTC. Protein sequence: CASSQGGGSAYEQYF.

The CDR3 here is CSASAAKETQYF. The CDR3 DNA follows: TGCAGCGCCTCCGCGGCTAAAGAGACCCAGTACTTC. The chain recombines TRBV29-1 with TRBJ2-5; D unresolved. Looked up from germline, CDR1 is SQVTM and CDR2 is ANQGSEA. The germline V and J ends were trimmed by 7 bases and 3 bases, with 12 bases remaining between them. The CDR3 loop spans 12 amino acids.

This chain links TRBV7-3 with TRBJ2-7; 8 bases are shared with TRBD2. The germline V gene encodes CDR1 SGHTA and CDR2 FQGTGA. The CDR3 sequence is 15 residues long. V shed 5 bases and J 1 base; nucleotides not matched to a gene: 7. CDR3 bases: TGTGCCAGCAGCCCGACGGGAGGGGCATCCTACGAGCAGTACTTC. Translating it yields CASSPTGGASYEQYF.

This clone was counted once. Here the CDR3 reads CASSPRSGDGTYNEQFF. In nucleotides, the CDR3 is TGTGCCAGCAGCCCAAGAAGCGGGGACGGCACCTACAATGAGCAGTTCTTC. J is TRBJ2-1 and V is TRBV9; 7 nucleotides align to TRBD2. Trimming removed 4 bases from V and 2 bases from J; junction bases left unmatched: 12. The CDR3 has 17 residues. The germline V gene has CDR1 SGDLS and CDR2 YYNGEE.